The source of this T cell receptor (beta chain) is a study of vaccination and CD4 T cells after COVID-19 (dated by TCRdb to between 2021 and 2023). In the study overall: Six males and four females were included in the convalescent cohort, with two Hispanic individuals, seven Caucasians, two Asians and one multiracial person represented. Participants got two doses of the Pfizer-BioNTech BNT162b2 vaccine (n=8) or two doses of the Moderna mRNA-1273 vaccine (n=2). Post-COVID blood samples from convalescent patients were collected a median of around 100 days after diagnosis, with a range of 35 to 161 days. Post-vaccine blood samples were obtained a median of roughly 75 days after the second vaccine dose, with a range of 14 to 241 days. For stimulating the cultures, overlapping spike peptide pools were used, derived from SARS-CoV-2 as well as from the common cold coronaviruses HCoV-NL63, HCoV-OC43 and HCoV-229E. Control cultures used a CEFX viral epitope pool as positive control, an HIV-1 Nef peptide pool as negative control, or no peptide. In under twelve COVID-19 convalescent patients and a handful of infection-naive healthy vaccine recipients, researchers compared the spike-specific CD4+ TCR repertoire from before mRNA vaccination with the repertoire from after. In an earlier paper using these donors, memory CD4+ T cell crossreactivity between SARS-CoV-2 and common cold coronavirus spike proteins was assessed at the TCR clonotype level. Paper-wide results and their limitations: Among convalescent patients, a median approximately 88% of the SARS-CoV-2-reactive clones seen after vaccination appeared only after vaccination, which suggests priming specific to the vaccine. The number of convalescent patients in the study was relatively small, and the study did not examine early timepoints following natural infection. The median count of SARS-CoV-2-reactive clonotypes went up from around 21 after infection to about 40 after vaccination, although the change was not significant. In convalescent patients, nearly all vaccine-specific clones (304 of 307) were found to be mono-reactive for SARS-CoV-2 spike rather than cross-reactive with common cold coronaviruses.

On this clonotype itself: Its recognized antigen is unknown. No much larger clone exists at a distance of one base, and base qualities are not known.

Libraries were prepared through PCR. At the Johns Hopkins FTIC core, DNA from the cultured CD4+ T cells underwent TCR sequencing with the Oncomine TCR Beta short-read assay. The QIAamp micro DNA kit was used to extract genomic DNA from the cultured CD4+ T cells. Oncomine TCR Beta libraries from cultured CD4+ T cells were pooled with unique dual indexes and sequenced on an Illumina iSeq 100. The published analysis was carried out like this. Non-productive sequences were removed, and CDR3s that did not start with C, did not end with F or W, or were shorter than 7 amino acids were discarded. Antigen-specific clonotypes were identified using the MANAFEST web application through comparison of peptide-stimulated wells with reference and other culture wells. To be called positive, a clone needed an FDR below 0.05, an odds ratio above 5, and a productive frequency above 0.1% in at least two of three replicate wells. Clonotypes that were significantly expanded in both SARS-CoV-2 spike wells and at least one common cold coronavirus spike condition were defined as cross-reactive. Levenshtein distances (stringdist) and unrooted phylogenetic trees (ape) in R version 3.6.1 were used to assess CDR3 homology. TCRdb reprocessing: public reads trimmed at Q25 with fastp, clones called with MiXCR, in-frame beta chains kept. Each record represents a unique CDR3 protein, reported with the most common genes and DNA among its rows. The V and J calls reflect TCRdb's pipeline rather than the authors' work. In all, the sample holds more than 7,000 distinct CDR3 sequences, and roughly 31% of those were seen once. The ten largest clones add up to 11% of the sample.

The treatment or condition label, read with the paper, signifies: roughly ten-day PBMC culture with coronavirus spike peptide pools or control peptides (ViraFEST assay). CD4+ T cells from unexposed donors were collected before the COVID-19 pandemic (2011-2018). The study used the ViraFEST assay, which expanded antigen-specific T cells with peptide pools and then identified expanded clonotypes by TCR sequencing. Each well held 2.2 million or so PBMCs cultured with approximately 9.1 ug/ml peptide pools in IMDM containing around 4.5% human AB serum and 7.5 to 10 IU/ml IL-2. Half of the culture medium was replaced with fresh IL-2-containing medium on days 3 and 7. After about nine days of culture, CD4+ T cells were isolated by negative selection with the EasySep CD4+ T cell isolation kit. As cell number allowed, CD4+ T cells from unexposed donors were tested for reactivity to SARS-CoV-2 S and N and to four common cold coronavirus spike pools. PBMCs were separated from whole blood using Ficoll-Paque Plus gradient centrifugation and then either used fresh or cryopreserved at -140C. Culture conditions were generally each tested in triplicate wells. Leukapheresis product for the unexposed donors was bought commercially.

This clonotype was sampled from a human donor in good health. Material: CD4+ T cells from blood, cultured in vitro.

In nucleotides, the sequence is TGTGCCAGCAGTGCTGGGCCTGGGACGCAGTATTTT. Translated, this gives CASSAGPGTQYF. Rearrangement joined TRBV2 to TRBJ2-3; the D segment cannot be called with confidence. The CDR3 runs 12 amino acids, cysteine and phenylalanine included. Here the CDR3 DNA is all that survives: 36 bases in frame from base 1. From a lookup of the germline V gene, CDR1 and CDR2 are SNHLY and FYNNEI. Deletion took 4 bases off V and 9 bases off J, with a span of 11 bases between the germline ends.